The 5 T cell receptor beta chains given below trace back to one sample, sequenced in a study of beta chain features in type 1 diabetes. Expressed TCRB transcripts got sequenced, as all isolated RNA was reverse transcribed. Sequencing used immunoSEQ multiplex PCR; TCRdb keeps in-frame clones, though not all of them. The profile shows around 430,000 clones, over 25% of them singletons. Sample: naive CD4+ T cells from blood. The receptor set was obtained from a man aged 18 to 29 in good health.

This clone was detected only a few times. The chain employs TRBV28 and TRBJ2-3, with D possibly being TRBD2 (5 bases). Germline CDR1 and CDR2: MDHEN and SYDVKM. The CDR3 contains 14 residues. With 3 bases removed from V and 0 bases from J, the gap between germline ends came to 7 bases. CDR3 loop: CASSFGGSTDTQYF. The DNA of the CDR3 is TGTGCCAGCAGTTTTGGCGGGAGCACAGATACGCAGTATTTT.

This sequence joins TRBV19 and TRBJ1-2; no reliable D call. Trimming took 5 bases from V and 2 from J, leaving 15 bases between them. The CDR3 consists of 15 residues. Germline lookup yields CDR1 LNHDA and CDR2 SQIVND (reference sequence). Written as DNA, the CDR3 is TGTGCCAGTAGTGCCCCTTGGGGTACCAACTATGGCTACACCTTC. Translating gives CASSAPWGTNYGYTF.

J is TRBJ1-4 and V is TRBV30, with 7 bases aligning to TRBD1. V dropped 7 bases and J dropped 8; count of bases not matched to a gene: 13. The CDR3 extends over 14 amino acids. From germline, CDR1 is GTSNPN and CDR2 SVGIG (reference sequence). This CDR3 reads CASGGRGSWEKLFF. The CDR3 nucleotides read TGTGCCTCGGGTGGCAGGGGGTCATGGGAAAAACTGTTTTTT.

The chain couples TRBV11-1 to TRBJ2-7; the D gene is possibly TRBD1 (6 bases). CDR3 size: 13 residues. Germline-derived CDR1 and CDR2 are SGHAT and FQDESV (reference sequence). The V end lost 6 bases, the J end lost 3 bases, and 12 bases lay between the germline ends. The CDR3 sequence is CASRSSRGYEQYF. CDR3 in DNA: TGTGCCAGCAGAAGTAGCAGGGGCTACGAGCAGTACTTC.

The chain combines TRBV30 with TRBJ2-2; unclear D gene. CDR3 length: 16 amino acids. Germline V gene data show CDR1 as GTSNPN and CDR2 as SVGIG (reference sequence). V dropped 1 base and J dropped 3 bases, with 15 bases sitting between them. The DNA of the CDR3 is TGTGCCTGGAGTGCTCCACCCTCAAGATACACCGGGGAGCTGTTTTTT. Protein: CAWSAPPSRYTGELFF. The full variable domain, in which reference TRBV30 and TRBJ2-2 provide the parts outside the CDR3, is SQTIHQWPATLVQPVGSPLSLECTVEGTSNPNLYWYRQAAGRGLQLLFYSVGIGQISSEVPQNLSASRPQDRQFILSSKKLLLSDSGFYLCAWSAPPSRYTGELFFGEGSRLTVL.